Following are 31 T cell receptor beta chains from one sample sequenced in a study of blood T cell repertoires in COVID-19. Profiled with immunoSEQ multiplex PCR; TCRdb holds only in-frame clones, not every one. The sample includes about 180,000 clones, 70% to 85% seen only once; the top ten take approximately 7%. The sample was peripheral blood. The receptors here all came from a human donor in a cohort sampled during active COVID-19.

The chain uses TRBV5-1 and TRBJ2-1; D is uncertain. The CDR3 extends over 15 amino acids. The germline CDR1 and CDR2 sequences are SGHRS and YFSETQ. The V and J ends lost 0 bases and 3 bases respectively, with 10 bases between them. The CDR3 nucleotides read TGCGCCAGCAGCTTGGGTAGTGCTGTCTACAATGAGCAGTTCTTC. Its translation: CASSLGSAVYNEQFF.

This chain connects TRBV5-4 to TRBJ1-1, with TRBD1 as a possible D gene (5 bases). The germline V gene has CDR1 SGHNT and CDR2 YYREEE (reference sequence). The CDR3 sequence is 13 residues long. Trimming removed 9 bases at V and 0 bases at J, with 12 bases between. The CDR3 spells CATMEGLNTEAFF. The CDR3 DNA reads TGTGCCACCATGGAGGGGTTGAACACTGAAGCTTTCTTT.

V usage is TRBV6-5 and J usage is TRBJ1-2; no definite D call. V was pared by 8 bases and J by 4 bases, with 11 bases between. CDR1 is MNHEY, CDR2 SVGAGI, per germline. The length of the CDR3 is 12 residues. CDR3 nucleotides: TGTGCCAGCTTTGAGGTTGGCTATGGCTACACCTTC. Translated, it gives CASFEVGYGYTF.

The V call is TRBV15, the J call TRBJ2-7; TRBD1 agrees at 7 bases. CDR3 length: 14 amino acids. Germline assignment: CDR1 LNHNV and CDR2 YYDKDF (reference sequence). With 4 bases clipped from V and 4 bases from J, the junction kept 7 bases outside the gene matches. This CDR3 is CATSKDRLGYEQYF. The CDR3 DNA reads TGTGCCACCAGCAAGGACAGGTTAGGGTACGAGCAGTACTTC.

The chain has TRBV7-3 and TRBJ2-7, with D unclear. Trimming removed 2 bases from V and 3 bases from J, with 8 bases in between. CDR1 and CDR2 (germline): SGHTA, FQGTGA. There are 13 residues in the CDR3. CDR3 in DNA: TGTGCCAGCAGCTTAGGTCGAGGCTACGAGCAGTACTTC. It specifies CASSLGRGYEQYF.

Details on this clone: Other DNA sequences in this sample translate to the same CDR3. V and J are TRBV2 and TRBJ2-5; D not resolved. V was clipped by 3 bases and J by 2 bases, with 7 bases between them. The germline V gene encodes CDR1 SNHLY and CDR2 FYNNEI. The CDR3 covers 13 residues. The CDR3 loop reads CASSESRQETQYF. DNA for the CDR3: TGTGCCAGCAGTGAGTCCAGACAAGAGACCCAGTACTTC.

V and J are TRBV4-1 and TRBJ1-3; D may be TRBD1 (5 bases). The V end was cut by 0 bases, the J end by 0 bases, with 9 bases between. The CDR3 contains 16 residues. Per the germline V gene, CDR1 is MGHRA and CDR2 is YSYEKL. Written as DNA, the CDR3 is TGCGCCAGCAGCCAAGATGTGACAGACTCTGGAAACACCATATATTTT. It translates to CASSQDVTDSGNTIYF.

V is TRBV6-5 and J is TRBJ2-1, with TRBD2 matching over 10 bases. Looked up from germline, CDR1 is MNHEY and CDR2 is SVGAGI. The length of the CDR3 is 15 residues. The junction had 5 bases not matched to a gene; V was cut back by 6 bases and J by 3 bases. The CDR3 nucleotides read TGTGCCAGCAGGACTCGGACTAGCGGCTACAATGAGCAGTTCTTC. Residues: CASRTRTSGYNEQFF.

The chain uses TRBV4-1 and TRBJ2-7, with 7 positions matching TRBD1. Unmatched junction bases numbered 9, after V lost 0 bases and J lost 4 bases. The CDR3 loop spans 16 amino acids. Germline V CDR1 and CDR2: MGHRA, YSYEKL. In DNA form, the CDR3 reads TGCGCCAGCAGCCAAGACAGCGGACAGGTTCGGTACGAGCAGTACTTC. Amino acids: CASSQDSGQVRYEQYF.

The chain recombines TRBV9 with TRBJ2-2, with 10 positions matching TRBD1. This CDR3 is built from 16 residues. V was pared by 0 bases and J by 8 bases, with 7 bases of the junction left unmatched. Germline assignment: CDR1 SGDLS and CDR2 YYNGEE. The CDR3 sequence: CASSVGDRGSVGELFF. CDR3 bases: TGTGCCAGCAGCGTAGGGGACAGGGGATCGGTAGGGGAGCTGTTTTTT.

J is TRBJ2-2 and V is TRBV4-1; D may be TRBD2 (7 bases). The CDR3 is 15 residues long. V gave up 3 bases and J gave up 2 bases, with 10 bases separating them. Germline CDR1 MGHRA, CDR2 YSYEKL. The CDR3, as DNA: TGCGCCAGCAGCCAGAGGGGGGGAAACACCGGGGAGCTGTTTTTT. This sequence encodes CASSQRGGNTGELFF.

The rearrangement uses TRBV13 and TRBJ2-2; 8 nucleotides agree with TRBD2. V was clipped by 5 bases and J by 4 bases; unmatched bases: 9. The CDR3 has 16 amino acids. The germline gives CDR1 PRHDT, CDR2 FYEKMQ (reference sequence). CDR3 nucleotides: TGTGCCAGCAGCCCCCCCCGGGGGGGCGGCACCGGGGAGCTGTTTTTT. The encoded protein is CASSPPRGGGTGELFF.

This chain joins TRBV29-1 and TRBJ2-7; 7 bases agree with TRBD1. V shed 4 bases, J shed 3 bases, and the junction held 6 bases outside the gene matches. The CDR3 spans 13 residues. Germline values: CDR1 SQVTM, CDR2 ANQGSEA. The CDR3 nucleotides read TGCAGCGTTGCTCCGGGACAGTACTACGAGCAGTACTTC. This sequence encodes CSVAPGQYYEQYF.

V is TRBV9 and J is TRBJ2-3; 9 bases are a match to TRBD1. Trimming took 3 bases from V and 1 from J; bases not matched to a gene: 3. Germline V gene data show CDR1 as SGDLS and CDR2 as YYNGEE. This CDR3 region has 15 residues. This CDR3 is CASSGRTGGTDTQYF. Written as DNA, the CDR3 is TGTGCCAGCAGCGGCCGGACAGGGGGCACAGATACGCAGTATTTT.

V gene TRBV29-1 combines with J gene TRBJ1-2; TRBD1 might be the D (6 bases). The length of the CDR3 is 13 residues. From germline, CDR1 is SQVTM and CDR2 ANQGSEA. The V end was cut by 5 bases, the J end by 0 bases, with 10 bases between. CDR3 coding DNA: TGCAGCGTTAAGGACAGCACTAACTATGGCTACACCTTC. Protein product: CSVKDSTNYGYTF.

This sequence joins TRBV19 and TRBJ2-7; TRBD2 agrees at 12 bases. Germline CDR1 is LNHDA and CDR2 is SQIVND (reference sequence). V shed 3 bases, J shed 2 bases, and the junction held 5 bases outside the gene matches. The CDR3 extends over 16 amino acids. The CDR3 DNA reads TGTGCCAGTAGTATCCCGACTAGCGGGGGACCCTACGAGCAGTACTTC. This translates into CASSIPTSGGPYEQYF.

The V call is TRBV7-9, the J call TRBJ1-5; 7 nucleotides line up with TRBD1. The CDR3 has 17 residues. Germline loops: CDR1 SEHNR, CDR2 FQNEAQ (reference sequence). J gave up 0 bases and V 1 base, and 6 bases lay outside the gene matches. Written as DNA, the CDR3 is TGTGCCAGCAGCTTAGGCTCCGGGACAGATAGCAATCAGCCCCAGCATTTT. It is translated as CASSLGSGTDSNQPQHF.

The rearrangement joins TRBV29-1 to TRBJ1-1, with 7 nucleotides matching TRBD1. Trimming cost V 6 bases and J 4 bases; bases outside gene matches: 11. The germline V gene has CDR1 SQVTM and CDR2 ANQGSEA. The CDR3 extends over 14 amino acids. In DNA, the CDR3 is TGCAGCGTGGATGGGACAGCGAGGGGCACTGAAGCTTTCTTT. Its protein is CSVDGTARGTEAFF.

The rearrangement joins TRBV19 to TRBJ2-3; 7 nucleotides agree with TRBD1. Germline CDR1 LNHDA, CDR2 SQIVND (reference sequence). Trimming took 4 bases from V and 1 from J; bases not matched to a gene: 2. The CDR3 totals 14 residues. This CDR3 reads CASSRDSRTDTQYF. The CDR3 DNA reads TGTGCCAGTAGTAGGGACAGCCGCACAGATACGCAGTATTTT.

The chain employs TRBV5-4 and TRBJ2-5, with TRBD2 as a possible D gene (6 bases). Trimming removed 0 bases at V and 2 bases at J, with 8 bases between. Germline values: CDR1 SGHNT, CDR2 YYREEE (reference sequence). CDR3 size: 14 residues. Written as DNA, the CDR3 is TGTGCCAGCAGCTTGGAGGCGGGGCAAGAGACCCAGTACTTC. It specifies CASSLEAGQETQYF. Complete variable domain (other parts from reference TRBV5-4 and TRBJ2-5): ETGVTQSPTHLIKTRGQQVTLRCSSQSGHNTVSWYQQALGQGPQFIFQYYREEENGRGNFPPRFSGLQFPNYSSELNVNALELDDSALYLCASSLEAGQETQYFGPGTRLLVL.

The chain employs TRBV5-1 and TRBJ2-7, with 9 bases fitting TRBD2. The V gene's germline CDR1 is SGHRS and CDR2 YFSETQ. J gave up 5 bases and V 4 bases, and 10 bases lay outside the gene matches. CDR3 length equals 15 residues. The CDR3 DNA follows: TGCGCCAGCAGCCCCAGTAGCGGGGGTTCCCACGAGCAGTACTTC. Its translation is CASSPSSGGSHEQYF.

DNA for the CDR3: TGTGCCAGCCGAAGGGGGAGTGAAGCTTTCTTT. This translates into CASRRGSEAFF. The rearrangement uses TRBV6-5 and TRBJ1-1; D possibly corresponds to TRBD1 (6 bases). Germline V gene data show CDR1 as MNHEY and CDR2 as SVGAGI. The CDR3 runs 11 residues. The germline V and J ends were trimmed by 8 bases and 7 bases, with 11 bases remaining between them.

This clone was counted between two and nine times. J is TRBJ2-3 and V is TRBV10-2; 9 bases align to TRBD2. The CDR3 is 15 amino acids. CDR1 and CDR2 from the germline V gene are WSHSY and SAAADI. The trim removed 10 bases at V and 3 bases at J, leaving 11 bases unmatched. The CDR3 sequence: CATIIGAGGTDTQYF. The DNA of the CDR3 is TGCGCCACCATCATCGGGGCGGGGGGGACAGATACGCAGTATTTT.

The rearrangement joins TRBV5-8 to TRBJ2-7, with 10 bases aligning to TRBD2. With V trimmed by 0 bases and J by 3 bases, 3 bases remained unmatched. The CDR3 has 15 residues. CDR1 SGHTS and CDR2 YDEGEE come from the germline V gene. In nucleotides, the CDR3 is TGTGCCAGCAGCTTGGTAATAGCGGGGGGCTACGAGCAGTACTTC. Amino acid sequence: CASSLVIAGGYEQYF.

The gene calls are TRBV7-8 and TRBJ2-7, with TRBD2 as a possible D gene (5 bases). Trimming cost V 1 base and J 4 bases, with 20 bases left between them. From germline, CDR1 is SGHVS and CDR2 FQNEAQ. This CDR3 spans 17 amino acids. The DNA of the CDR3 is TGTGCCAGCAGCTTAGTCGGAGTTCGAGGGTTTTCGTACGAGCAGTACTTC. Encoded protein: CASSLVGVRGFSYEQYF.

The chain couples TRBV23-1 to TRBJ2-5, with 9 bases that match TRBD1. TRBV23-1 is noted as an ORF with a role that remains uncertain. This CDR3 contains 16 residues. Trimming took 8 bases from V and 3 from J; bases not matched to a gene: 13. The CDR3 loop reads CASRDREWGGKETQYF. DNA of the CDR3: TGCGCCAGCCGGGACAGGGAATGGGGGGGGAAAGAGACCCAGTACTTC.

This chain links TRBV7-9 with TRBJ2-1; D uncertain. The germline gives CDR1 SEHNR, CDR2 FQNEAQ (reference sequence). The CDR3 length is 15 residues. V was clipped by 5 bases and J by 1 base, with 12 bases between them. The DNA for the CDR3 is TGTGCCAGCAGCCCCCTAGGTAGGTCCTACAATGAGCAGTTCTTC. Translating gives CASSPLGRSYNEQFF.

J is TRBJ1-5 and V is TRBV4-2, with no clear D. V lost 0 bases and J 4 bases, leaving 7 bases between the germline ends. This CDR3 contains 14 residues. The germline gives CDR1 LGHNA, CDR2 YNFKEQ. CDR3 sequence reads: CASSQDRENQPQHF. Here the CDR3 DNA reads TGTGCCAGCAGCCAAGATAGAGAGAATCAGCCCCAGCATTTT.

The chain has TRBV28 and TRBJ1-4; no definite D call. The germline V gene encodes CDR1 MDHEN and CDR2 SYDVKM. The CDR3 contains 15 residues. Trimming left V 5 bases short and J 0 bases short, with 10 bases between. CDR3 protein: CASSTWRATNEKLFF. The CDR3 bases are TGTGCCAGCAGTACTTGGAGAGCAACTAATGAAAAACTGTTTTTT.

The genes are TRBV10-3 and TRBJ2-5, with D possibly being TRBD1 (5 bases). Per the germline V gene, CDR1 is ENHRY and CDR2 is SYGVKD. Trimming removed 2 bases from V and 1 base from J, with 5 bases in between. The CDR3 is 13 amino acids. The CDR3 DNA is TGTGCCATCAGTGAGGACAGCCAAGAGACCCAGTACTTC. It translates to CAISEDSQETQYF.

CDR3 in DNA: TGTGCCAGCACCAGGGGGCAGGGTCAGCCCCAGCATTTT. It encodes CASTRGQGQPQHF. The chain carries TRBV2 and TRBJ1-5; TRBD1 agrees at 8 bases. This CDR3 region has 13 residues. Germline V gives CDR1 SNHLY, CDR2 FYNNEI. V was pared by 7 bases and J by 6 bases, with 5 bases of the junction left unmatched. The full variable domain, its missing parts supplied by reference TRBV2 and TRBJ1-5, is EPEVTQTPSHQVTQMGQEVILRCVPISNHLYFYWYRQILGQKVEFLVSFYNNEISEKSEIFDDQFSVERPDGSNFTLKIRSTKLEDSAMYFCASTRGQGQPQHFGDGTRLSIL.